Below are 14 T cell receptor beta chains sequenced from a single sample in a study of cytomegalovirus exposure and HLA in healthy donors. The PCR used 60 Vbeta and 13 Jbeta primers. TCRdb's copy holds only in-frame clones and misses some; the assay was immunoSEQ multiplex PCR. The data hold fewer than 110,000 clones, with over 65% observed a single time. Sequenced input: PBMCs. The origin of the receptors is a woman in her thirties or forties in good health and CMV-seropositive.

The gene calls are TRBV5-1 and TRBJ2-1; possibly TRBD2 for D (5 bases). Germline V gene lookup returns CDR1 SGHRS and CDR2 YFSETQ. The CDR3 spans 15 residues. With 2 bases removed from V and 4 bases from J, the gap between germline ends came to 13 bases. In DNA form, the CDR3 reads TGCGCCAGCAGCTTCCAGAGCGGTTCATACAATGAGCAGTTCTTC. Protein product: CASSFQSGSYNEQFF.

This chain links TRBV10-3 with TRBJ1-2; weak D call: TRBD1 (5 bases). Trimming cost V 2 bases and J 4 bases, with 8 bases left between them. Germline V gene sequence: CDR1 ENHRY, CDR2 SYGVKD. The CDR3 runs 13 residues. The CDR3 is CAISERGFYGYTF. The DNA of the CDR3 is TGTGCCATCAGTGAGAGGGGATTCTATGGCTACACCTTC.

The chain is built from TRBV6-1 and TRBJ2-7; a possible D gene is TRBD1 (5 bases). Germline V gene sequence: CDR1 MNHNS, CDR2 SASEGT. Trimming removed 10 bases from V and 5 bases from J, with 15 bases in between. This CDR3 comprises 12 residues. This CDR3 is CATMDIRDEQYF. As DNA, the CDR3 is TGTGCCACTATGGACATCCGGGACGAGCAGTACTTC.

This clone has only a few counts. The V and J genes are TRBV6-6 and TRBJ2-1; 10 positions match TRBD2. The trim removed 5 bases at V and 10 bases at J, leaving 5 bases unmatched. Per germline, CDR1 MNHNY and CDR2 SVGAGI (reference sequence). The CDR3 spans 13 residues. The CDR3 protein is CASSDTSGEEQFF. For the CDR3, the DNA is TGTGCCAGCAGTGACACTAGCGGGGAGGAGCAGTTCTTC.

This clone was seen only once. The CDR3 bases are TGTGCCAGCAGCTACCGACCGGGGCAGGGGGCCGCAGATGAGCAGTTCTTC. Protein product: CASSYRPGQGAADEQFF. The rearrangement links TRBV7-6 to TRBJ2-1, with TRBD1 matching 8 bases. J lost 8 bases, V lost 4 bases, and 16 bases had no gene match. This CDR3 spans 17 amino acids. CDR1 and CDR2 from the germline V gene are SGHVS and FNYEAQ.

This clone was picked up a small number of times. The chain combines TRBV7-8 with TRBJ2-7, with D possibly matching TRBD2 (6 bases). The V end lost 4 bases, the J end lost 3 bases, and 10 bases lay between the germline ends. Germline V gene sequence: CDR1 SGHVS, CDR2 FQNEAQ. The CDR3 loop spans 13 amino acids. The CDR3 is CASSSGTYYEQYF. CDR3 in DNA: TGTGCCAGCAGCTCTGGGACTTACTACGAGCAGTACTTC. Full variable domain (remainder filled in from reference TRBV7-8 and TRBJ2-7): GAGVSQSPRYKVAKRGQDVALRCDPISGHVSLFWYQQALGQGPEFLTYFQNEAQLDKSGLPSDRFFAERPEGSVSTLKIQRTQQEDSAVYLCASSSGTYYEQYFGPGTRLTVT.

CDR3 DNA sequence: TGTGCCAGCAGTCCTAACAGGGTTTATCAGCCCCAGCATTTT. It codes for CASSPNRVYQPQHF. The V call is TRBV27, the J call TRBJ1-5; D is perhaps TRBD1 (6 bases). Per the germline V gene, CDR1 is MNHEY and CDR2 is SMNVEV (reference sequence). V lost 5 bases and J lost 5, with 13 bases in between. The CDR3 is 14 residues long.

This rearrangement joins TRBV30 to TRBJ2-3; 12 positions match TRBD2. V dropped 5 bases and J dropped 8; count of bases not matched to a gene: 8. The CDR3 length is 14 residues. The germline CDR1 and CDR2 sequences are GTSNPN and SVGIG (reference sequence). The CDR3 loop reads CAWATSGGRGTQYF. CDR3 bases: TGTGCCTGGGCTACTAGCGGGGGGCGGGGTACGCAGTATTTT.

The chain combines TRBV5-4 with TRBJ1-6; 8 nucleotides agree with TRBD1. This CDR3 is 14 amino acids long. The germline V gene has CDR1 SGHNT and CDR2 YYREEE (reference sequence). The junction had 4 bases not matched to a gene; V was cut back by 1 base and J by 10 bases. This chain's CDR3 is CASSLRTGNSPLHF. In DNA, the CDR3 is TGTGCCAGCAGCTTGCGGACAGGGAACTCACCCCTCCACTTT.

The chain joins TRBV6-1 to TRBJ1-6; no clear D. CDR3 length equals 14 residues. Germline V gene data show CDR1 as MNHNS and CDR2 as SASEGT. V was clipped by 7 bases and J by 0 bases, with 7 bases between them. The CDR3 nucleotides read TGTGCCAGCAACATTCTCTCCTATAATTCACCCCTCCACTTT. Protein product: CASNILSYNSPLHF.

There are a few counts of this clone. The chain links TRBV9 to TRBJ2-7; tentatively, D is TRBD1 (6 bases). Looked up from germline, CDR1 is SGDLS and CDR2 is YYNGEE. The CDR3 is made up of 12 amino acids. The germline V and J ends were trimmed by 0 bases and 6 bases, with 7 bases remaining between them. CDR3 protein: CASSVGGGEQYF. The CDR3 DNA reads TGTGCCAGCAGCGTAGGAGGGGGCGAGCAGTACTTC.

The chain links TRBV5-5 to TRBJ1-1, with D unclear. Germline CDR1 is SGHKS and CDR2 is YYEKEE (reference sequence). Trimming cost V 1 base and J 1 base, with 11 bases left between them. The CDR3 is 15 residues long. This CDR3 is CASSLITGSNTEAFF. The CDR3 DNA reads as TGTGCCAGCAGCTTGATAACGGGTTCGAACACTGAAGCTTTCTTT.

CDR3 DNA sequence: TGTGCCAGCAGCCTCAGGGGGCCGGGGAATAATTCACCCCTCCACTTT. It codes for CASSLRGPGNNSPLHF. The chain has TRBV11-2 and TRBJ1-6, with 8 nucleotides matching TRBD1. J gave up 5 bases and V 5 bases, and 8 bases lay outside the gene matches. This CDR3 has 16 amino acids. Germline-derived CDR1 and CDR2 are SGHAT and FQNNGV.

The CDR3 spells CASGRPGGQETQYF. The CDR3 coding sequence is TGTGCCAGCGGCCGACCCGGGGGGCAAGAGACCCAGTACTTC. The chain joins TRBV9 to TRBJ2-5; 7 bases agree with TRBD2. Germline assignment: CDR1 SGDLS and CDR2 YYNGEE. Trimming cost V 7 bases and J 2 bases; bases outside gene matches: 8. The length of the CDR3 is 14 residues.